This T cell receptor (beta chain) is from a study of cytomegalovirus exposure and HLA in healthy donors. Turning to this clone: Its antigen is undetermined.

The CDR3 totals 15 residues. Germline V gene lookup returns CDR1 SGHVS and CDR2 FNYEAQ. The V end lost 1 base, the J end lost 1 base, and 10 bases lay between the germline ends. Study-wide results and caveats: The study designated around 150 TCR beta chains cytomegalovirus-associated.

Profiling relied on immunoSEQ multiplex PCR, and the TCRdb table lists in-frame clones only, not all of them. The profile covers some 240,000 clones, with roughly 85% appearing a single time and around 5.6% taken by the ten largest. The material sequenced was PBMCs. The gene calls are TRBV7-6 and TRBJ1-1; D not resolved. The TCR was taken from a young woman in good health and CMV-seronegative. CDR3 DNA sequence: TGTGCCAGCAGCTTAGAGGTACAGACGAACACTGAAGCTTTCTTT. Amino acids: CASSLEVQTNTEAFF.